This T cell receptor beta chain comes out of a study of long-term antiretroviral therapy in people with HIV. Researchers ran immunoSEQ v3.0 at survey level. TCRdb's copy holds only in-frame clones and misses some; the assay was immunoSEQ multiplex PCR. The sample lists some 35,000 clones; around 94% were seen once. Cryopreserved PBMC numbered about 1-10 million per sample before DNA extraction. About this clone: Its specificity is unknown.

Study-wide points: ART-treated samples gained diversity yet remained below transplant donor controls.

CDR3 size: 17 residues. Trimming removed 3 bases at V and 1 base at J, with 15 bases between. Looked up from germline, CDR1 is MNHNS and CDR2 is SASEGT. The sequence was obtained from a woman aged 45-60 years with HIV. The sample was unsorted PBMCs, taken 4.1 years after starting antiretroviral therapy. The chain recombines TRBV6-1 with TRBJ2-2; the D call may be TRBD1 or TRBD2 (6 bases each). The CDR3 loop reads CASSDEGGNVNTGELFF. The CDR3 DNA follows: TGTGCCAGCAGTGATGAGGGGGGAAATGTGAACACCGGGGAGCTGTTTTTT.